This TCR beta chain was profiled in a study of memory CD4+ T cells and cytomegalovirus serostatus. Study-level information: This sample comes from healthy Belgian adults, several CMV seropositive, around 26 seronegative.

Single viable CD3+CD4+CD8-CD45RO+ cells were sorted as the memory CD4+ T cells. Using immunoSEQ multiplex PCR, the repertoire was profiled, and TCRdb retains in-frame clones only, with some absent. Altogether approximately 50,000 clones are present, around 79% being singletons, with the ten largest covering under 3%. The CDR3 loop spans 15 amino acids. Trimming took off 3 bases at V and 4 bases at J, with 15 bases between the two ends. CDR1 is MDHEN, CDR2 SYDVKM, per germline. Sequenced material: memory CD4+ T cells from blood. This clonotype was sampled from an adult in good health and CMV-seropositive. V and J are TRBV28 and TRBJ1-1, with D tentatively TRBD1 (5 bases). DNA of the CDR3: TGTGCCAGCAGTTTTTCCCGATGGGGGACCACTGAAGCTTTCTTT. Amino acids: CASSFSRWGTTEAFF.